This T cell receptor beta chain stems from a study of cytomegalovirus exposure and HLA in healthy donors. Looked up from germline, CDR1 is SGHRS and CDR2 is YFSETQ. Trimming shortened V by 0 bases and J by 1 base, and 11 bases separated the two germline ends. The CDR3 contains 15 residues. Points from the study as a whole: Later examination showed HLA-associated TCR beta chains had greater clonal expansion than equally common others. When a later analysis was performed, an Asian-associated ancestry cluster reportedly had fewer N-insertions than the roughly 700-donor mean. Rare sequences made up most TCRs, while some public TCRs were found in many donors. In a later analysis, at a false discovery rate of 0.05, approximately 16,000 TCR beta sequences were associated with HLA alleles.

This clone was found a few times. Its antigen is as yet unknown. PCR involved 60 Vbeta and 13 Jbeta primers. Sequenced by immunoSEQ multiplex PCR; TCRdb stores in-frame clones only, minus some. The sample has 140,000 to 150,000 clones, 79% seen once; the top ten hold about 6.9%. The rearrangement joins TRBV5-1 to TRBJ2-7; no clear D gene. Material for sequencing was PBMCs. This TCR was sampled from a woman aged 40 to 50 in good health and CMV-seropositive. CDR3 residues: CASSLDPSLSYEQYF. The CDR3 DNA sequence: TGCGCCAGCAGCTTGGATCCTAGTTTATCCTACGAGCAGTACTTC.